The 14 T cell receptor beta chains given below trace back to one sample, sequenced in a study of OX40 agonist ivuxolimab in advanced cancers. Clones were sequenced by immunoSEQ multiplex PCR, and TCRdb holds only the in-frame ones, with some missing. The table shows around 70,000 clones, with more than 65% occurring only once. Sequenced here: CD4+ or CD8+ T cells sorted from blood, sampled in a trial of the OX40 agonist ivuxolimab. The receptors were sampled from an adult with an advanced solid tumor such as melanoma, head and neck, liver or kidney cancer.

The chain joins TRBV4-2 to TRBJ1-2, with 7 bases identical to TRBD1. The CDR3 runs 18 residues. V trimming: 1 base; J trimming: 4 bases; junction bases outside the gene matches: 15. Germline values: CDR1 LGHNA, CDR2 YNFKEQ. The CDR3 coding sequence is TGTGCCAGCAGCCAAGGGCCCCAAACAACAGGGGCCGCCTATGGCTACACCTTC. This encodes CASSQGPQTTGAAYGYTF.

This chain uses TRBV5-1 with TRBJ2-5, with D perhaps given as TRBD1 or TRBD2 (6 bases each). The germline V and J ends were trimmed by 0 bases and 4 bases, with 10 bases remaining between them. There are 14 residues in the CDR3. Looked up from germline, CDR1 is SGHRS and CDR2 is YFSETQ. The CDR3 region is CASSLVPGAETQYF. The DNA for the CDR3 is TGCGCCAGCAGCTTGGTACCGGGGGCAGAGACCCAGTACTTC.

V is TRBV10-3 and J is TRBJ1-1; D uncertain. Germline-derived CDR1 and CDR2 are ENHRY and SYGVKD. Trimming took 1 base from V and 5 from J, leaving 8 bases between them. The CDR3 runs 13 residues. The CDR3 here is CAISELGETEAFF. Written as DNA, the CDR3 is TGTGCCATCAGTGAGTTGGGTGAGACTGAAGCTTTCTTT.

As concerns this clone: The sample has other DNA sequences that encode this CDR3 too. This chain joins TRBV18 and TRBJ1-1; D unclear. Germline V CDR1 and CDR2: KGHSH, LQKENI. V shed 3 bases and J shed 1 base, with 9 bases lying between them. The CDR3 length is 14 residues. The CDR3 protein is CASSPRTENTEAFF. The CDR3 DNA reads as TGTGCCAGCTCACCTAGGACGGAGAACACTGAAGCTTTCTTT.

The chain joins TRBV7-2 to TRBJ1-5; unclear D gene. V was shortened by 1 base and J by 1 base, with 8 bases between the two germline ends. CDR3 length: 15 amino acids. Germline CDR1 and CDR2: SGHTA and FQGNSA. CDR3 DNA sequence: TGTGCCAGCAGCTTAGGGAGAGTAAGCAATCAGCCCCAGCATTTT. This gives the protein CASSLGRVSNQPQHF.

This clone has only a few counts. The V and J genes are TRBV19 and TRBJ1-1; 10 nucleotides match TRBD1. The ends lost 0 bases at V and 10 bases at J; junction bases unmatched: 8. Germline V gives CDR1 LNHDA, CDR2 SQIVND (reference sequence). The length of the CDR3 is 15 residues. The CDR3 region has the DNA TGTGCCAGTAGTATAGAAAGACAGGGGGCAGGCGGAGCTTTCTTT. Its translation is CASSIERQGAGGAFF.

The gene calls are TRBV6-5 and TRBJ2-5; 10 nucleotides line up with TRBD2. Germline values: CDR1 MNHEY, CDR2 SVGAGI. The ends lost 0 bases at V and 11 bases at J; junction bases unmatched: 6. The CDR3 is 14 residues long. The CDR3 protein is CASSYSRTSGAQYF. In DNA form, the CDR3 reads TGTGCCAGCAGTTACTCGAGAACTAGCGGGGCTCAGTACTTC.

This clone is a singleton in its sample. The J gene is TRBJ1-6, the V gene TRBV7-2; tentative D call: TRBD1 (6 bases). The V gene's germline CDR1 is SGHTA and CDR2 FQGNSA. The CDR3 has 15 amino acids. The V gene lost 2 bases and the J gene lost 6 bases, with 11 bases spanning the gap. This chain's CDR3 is CASSLNDRTNSPLHF. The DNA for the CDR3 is TGTGCCAGCAGCTTAAATGACAGGACTAATTCACCCCTCCACTTT.

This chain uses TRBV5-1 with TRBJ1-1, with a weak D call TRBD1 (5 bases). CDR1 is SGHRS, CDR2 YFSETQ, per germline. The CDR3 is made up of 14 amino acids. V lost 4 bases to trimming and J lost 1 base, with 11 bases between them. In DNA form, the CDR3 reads TGCGCCAGCAGCAGCCCAACAGGGAACACTGAAGCTTTCTTT. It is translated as CASSSPTGNTEAFF.

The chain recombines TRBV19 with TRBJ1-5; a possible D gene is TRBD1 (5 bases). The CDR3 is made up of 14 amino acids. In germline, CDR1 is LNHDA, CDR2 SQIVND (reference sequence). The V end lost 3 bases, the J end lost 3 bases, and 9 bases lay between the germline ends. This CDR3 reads CASSIGQYNQPQHF. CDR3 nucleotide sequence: TGTGCCAGTAGTATCGGACAATACAATCAGCCCCAGCATTTT.

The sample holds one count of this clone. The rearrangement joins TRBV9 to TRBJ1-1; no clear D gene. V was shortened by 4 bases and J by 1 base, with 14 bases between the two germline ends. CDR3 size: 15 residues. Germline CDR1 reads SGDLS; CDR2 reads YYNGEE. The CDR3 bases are TGTGCCAGCAGCCCCCTGGAGGTCTCGAACACTGAAGCTTTCTTT. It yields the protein CASSPLEVSNTEAFF.

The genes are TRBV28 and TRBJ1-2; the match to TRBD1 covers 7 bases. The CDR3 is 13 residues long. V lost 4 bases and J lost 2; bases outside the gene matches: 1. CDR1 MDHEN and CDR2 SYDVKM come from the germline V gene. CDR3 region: CASSSTGNYGYTF. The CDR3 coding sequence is TGTGCCAGCAGTTCGACAGGGAACTATGGCTACACCTTC.

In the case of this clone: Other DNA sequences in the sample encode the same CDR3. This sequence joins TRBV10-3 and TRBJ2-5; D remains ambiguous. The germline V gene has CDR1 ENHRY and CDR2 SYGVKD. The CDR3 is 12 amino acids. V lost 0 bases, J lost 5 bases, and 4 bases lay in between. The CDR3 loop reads CAISESSETQYF. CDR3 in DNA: TGTGCCATCAGTGAGTCCTCGGAGACCCAGTACTTC.

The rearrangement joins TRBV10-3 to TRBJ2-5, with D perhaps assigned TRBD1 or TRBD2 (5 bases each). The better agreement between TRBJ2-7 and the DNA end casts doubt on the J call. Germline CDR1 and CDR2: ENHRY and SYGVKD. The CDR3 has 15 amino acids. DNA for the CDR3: TGTGCCATCAGATCTAGTCGGGACGGGGACTACGAGCAGTACTTC. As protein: CAIRSSRDGDYEQYF.